This T cell receptor beta chain originates from a study of blood T cell repertoires in COVID-19 (dated by TCRdb to 2020 to 2021). Study-level background: Samples covering the acute and convalescent phases of COVID-19 were provided by collaborators in the United States, Italy and Spain. The prospective study material was composed of cDNA or gDNA derived from T cells, B-cell-depleted T cells, or PBMCs. Deeply sampled blood TCRbeta repertoires from subjects exposed to, actively infected with, or recovered from COVID-19 were included in the dataset. The repertoires were released in a freely available public database intended as a resource for research on the immune response to SARS-CoV-2. Samples came from the ongoing ImmuneRACE study (first 160 participants) plus 1,254 subjects from 6 global collaborators. The sample metadata nearly always contained a de-identified subject ID, COVID-19 status, age in years and sex. Where HLA class I and class II types were available, the types were taken from metadata supplied by the sample provider, not from assay-based typing. Results and caveats for the whole study, not just this receptor: How much clinical and demographic metadata was included differed by source and by participant, and the metadata was provided uncurated.

TCRbeta CDR3 regions were amplified from genomic DNA by means of the immunoSEQ Assay, a bias-controlled multiplex PCR. On the study's bioinformatics: Nucleated cell counts per sample were estimated from amplification of reference gene primers within the assay. To quantify the absolute abundance of each unique TCRbeta CDR3 rearrangement, sequence reads were collapsed and filtered. For each sample, productive Simpson clonality was calculated as the square root of Simpson's diversity index across productive rearrangements. TCRdb holds this immuneACCESS table with in-frame rearrangements only. Some clones are missing; in checked studies, unresolved V genes explain under half, and the rest has no known cause. For V, J and clone size, that table is used; D and trimming come from the DNA. The sample data list 150,000 to 200,000 clones, and about 80% of these were observed just once. Of the sample, roughly a fifth falls within the top ten clones.

This clone was observed a handful of times. Its antigen remains unidentified. Qualities for individual bases were not recorded, and no much larger clone is one base off. Whole blood was collected in K2EDTA tubes by collaborating institutions according to the institutions' own protocols. For TCRbeta analysis, collaborators shipped samples in one of three forms: frozen whole blood, isolated PBMCs, or DNA extracted from either of those sample types. From its cysteine to its phenylalanine, the CDR3 spans 14 amino acids. Solely the CDR3 DNA is kept, with 42 bases framed from the first base. Clipping removes 5 bases from V and 1 base from J, with 3 as the unmatched junction base count. The germline V gene encodes CDR1 SEHNR and CDR2 FQNEAQ (reference sequence).

The rearranged chain carries TRBV7-9 and TRBJ1-1, with 8 junctional bases fitting TRBD1. The receptor comes from an elderly woman with acute or convalescent COVID-19. What was sequenced was peripheral blood. The DNA reads TGTGCCAGCAGCATAGGACAGGGGAACACTGAAGCTTTCTTT. It is translated as CASSIGQGNTEAFF.